This record covers a single TCR beta chain. There is no known antigen for this receptor. No base qualities exist here, and no much larger clone lies one base off it. Whole blood was collected in K2EDTA tubes by collaborating institutions according to the institutions' own protocols. For TCRbeta analysis, collaborators shipped samples in one of three forms: frozen whole blood, isolated PBMCs, or DNA extracted from either of those sample types. The entry originates in a study of blood T cell repertoires in COVID-19 (dated by TCRdb to the early 2020s). Looking at the study overall: Samples from collaborators originated in the United States, Italy and Spain and spanned both the acute and convalescent phases of COVID-19. The material from the prospective study consisted of cDNA or gDNA derived from T cells, B-cell-depleted T cells, or PBMCs. The dataset comprised deeply sampled blood TCRbeta repertoires from subjects exposed to, actively infected with, or recovered from COVID-19. The repertoires were released in a freely available public database intended as a resource for research on the immune response to SARS-CoV-2. Samples were obtained from the ongoing ImmuneRACE study (first 160 participants) and from 1,200 or so subjects provided by 6 global collaborators. Sample metadata almost always included a de-identified subject ID, COVID-19 status, age in years and sex. Where HLA class I and class II types were available, the types were taken from metadata supplied by the sample provider, not from assay-based typing. General conclusions and limits of the study: The quantity of clinical and demographic metadata differed by source and by participant and was supplied without curation.

Here V drops 3 bases and J drops 1 base, and the junction holds 3 bases not matched to any gene. CDR3 length: 14 amino acids, cysteine to phenylalanine. The DNA shown is the 42-base CDR3, in frame from base 1. According to the germline V gene (reference sequence), CDR1 reads GTSNPN and CDR2 reads SVGIG. The immunoSEQ Assay, a bias-controlled multiplex PCR, was used to amplify TCRbeta CDR3 regions from genomic DNA. For the original study's pipeline: The number of nucleated cells in each sample was estimated from the amplification of reference gene primers within the assay. To quantify the absolute abundance of each unique TCRbeta CDR3 rearrangement, sequence reads were collapsed and filtered. For each sample, productive Simpson clonality was calculated as the square root of Simpson's diversity index over productive rearrangements. TCRdb limited this immuneACCESS table to in-frame rearrangements with V and J called. A share of clones is missing; checked studies link under half to unresolved V genes, and the rest is unexplained. V and J calls and clone size follow that table, whereas D and trimming were derived from the DNA. This sample lists 130,000 to 150,000 clones; 76% were detected once. Clones ranked in the top ten supply 4.2% of the sample.

The receptor comes from a man aged 55-75 years with acute or convalescent COVID-19. Recombination linked TRBV30 to TRBJ2-7, and TRBD2 matches 10 of the central bases. The sequencing sample was made of peripheral blood. In nucleotide form, the sequence is TGTGCCTGGAGAACGGGACTAGCGTCCTACGAGCAGTACTTC. Its protein reads: CAWRTGLASYEQYF.